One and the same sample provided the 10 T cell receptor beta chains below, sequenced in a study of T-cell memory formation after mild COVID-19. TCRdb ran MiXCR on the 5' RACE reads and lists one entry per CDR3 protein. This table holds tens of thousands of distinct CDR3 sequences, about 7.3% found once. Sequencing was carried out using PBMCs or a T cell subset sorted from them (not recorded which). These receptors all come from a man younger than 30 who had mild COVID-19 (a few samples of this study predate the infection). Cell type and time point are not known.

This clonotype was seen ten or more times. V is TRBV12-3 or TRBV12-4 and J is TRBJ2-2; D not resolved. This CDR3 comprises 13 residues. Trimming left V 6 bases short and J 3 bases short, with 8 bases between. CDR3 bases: TGTGCCAGCAGCTCATACGACACCGGGGAGCTGTTTTTT. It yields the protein CASSSYDTGELFF.

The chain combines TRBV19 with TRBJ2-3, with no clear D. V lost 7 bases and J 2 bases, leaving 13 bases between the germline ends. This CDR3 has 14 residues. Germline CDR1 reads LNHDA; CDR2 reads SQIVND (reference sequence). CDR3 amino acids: CASNSGLSTDTQYF. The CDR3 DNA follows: TGTGCCAGTAATTCAGGCCTCTCCACAGATACGCAGTATTTT.

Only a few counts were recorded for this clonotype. The CDR3 bases are TGTGCCAGCAGTTACGGGTTTGGCTACACCTTC. This gives the protein CASSYGFGYTF. The chain carries TRBV6-2 or TRBV6-3 and TRBJ1-2; D is unresolved. Trimming took 2 bases from V and 7 from J, leaving 5 bases between them. The CDR3 extends over 11 amino acids. CDR1 is MNHEY and CDR2 is SVGEGT in the germline V gene.

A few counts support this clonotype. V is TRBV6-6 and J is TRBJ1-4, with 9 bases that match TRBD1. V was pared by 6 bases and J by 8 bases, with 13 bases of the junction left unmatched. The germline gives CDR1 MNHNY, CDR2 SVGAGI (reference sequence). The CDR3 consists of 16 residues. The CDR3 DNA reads TGTGCCAGCAGCTACAGGCCGGGACAGGGCATCGAAAAACTGTTTTTT. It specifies CASSYRPGQGIEKLFF.

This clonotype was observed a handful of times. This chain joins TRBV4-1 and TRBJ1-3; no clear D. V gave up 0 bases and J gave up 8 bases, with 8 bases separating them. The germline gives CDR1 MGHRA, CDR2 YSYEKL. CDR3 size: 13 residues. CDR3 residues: CASSQESGYTIYF. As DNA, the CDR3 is TGCGCCAGCAGCCAAGAATCCGGTTACACCATATATTTT.

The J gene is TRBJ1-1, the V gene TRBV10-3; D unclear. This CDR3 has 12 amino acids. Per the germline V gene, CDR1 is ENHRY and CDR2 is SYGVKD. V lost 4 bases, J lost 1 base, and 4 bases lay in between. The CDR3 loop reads CAISVRNTEAFF. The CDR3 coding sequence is TGTGCCATCAGTGTGCGGAACACTGAAGCTTTCTTT.

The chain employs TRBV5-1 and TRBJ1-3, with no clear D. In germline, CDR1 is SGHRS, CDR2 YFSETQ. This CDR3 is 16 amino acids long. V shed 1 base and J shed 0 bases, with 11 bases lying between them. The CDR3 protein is CASSLSSSLSGNTIYF. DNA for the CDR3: TGCGCCAGCAGCTTGTCCTCCTCTCTCTCTGGAAACACCATATATTTT.

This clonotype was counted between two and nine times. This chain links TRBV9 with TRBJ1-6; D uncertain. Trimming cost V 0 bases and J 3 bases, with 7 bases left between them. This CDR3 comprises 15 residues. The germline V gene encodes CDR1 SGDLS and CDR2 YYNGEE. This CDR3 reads CASSVGRFYNSPLHF. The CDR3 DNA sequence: TGTGCCAGCAGCGTAGGGCGGTTCTATAATTCACCCCTCCACTTT.

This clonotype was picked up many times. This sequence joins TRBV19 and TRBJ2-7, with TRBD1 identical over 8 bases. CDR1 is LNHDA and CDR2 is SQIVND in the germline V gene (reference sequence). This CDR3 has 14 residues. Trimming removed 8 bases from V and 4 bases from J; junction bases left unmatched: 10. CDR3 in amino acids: CASRTTGGPYEQYF. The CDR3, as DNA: TGTGCCAGTCGTACCACAGGGGGACCTTACGAGCAGTACTTC.

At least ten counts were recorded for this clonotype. In DNA form, the CDR3 reads TGCAGTGCTAGACCGGACGCGAAACCCTACAATGAGCAGTTCTTC. Translation gives CSARPDAKPYNEQFF. The rearrangement uses TRBV20-1 and TRBJ2-1; no definite D call. This CDR3 region has 15 residues. The germline CDR1 and CDR2 sequences are DFQATT and SNEGSKA (reference sequence). Trimming took off 2 bases at V and 2 bases at J, with 13 bases between the two ends.